These T cell receptor beta chains were read from a single sample in a study of T cell responses to AZD1222 COVID-19 vaccine. Sequencing used immunoSEQ multiplex PCR; TCRdb keeps in-frame clones, though not all of them. Among approximately 160,000 clones listed, just under 95% were seen once. This material consisted of peripheral blood, taken on day 0 of AZD1222 vaccination. These receptors were collected from an adult in good health. The CDR3 runs from the conserved cysteine through the conserved F or W. A D gene is named only where the DNA matches it firmly.

j_call | v_call | d_call | cdr3_aa | cdr3_nt
TRBJ1-6 | TRBV30 | - | CAWSMYRYNSPLHF | TGTGCCTGGAGTATGTACAGGTATAATTCACCCCTCCACTTT
TRBJ1-4 | TRBV6-5 | TRBD1 | CASRGQGGYEKLFF | TGTGCCAGCAGGGGACAGGGAGGTTATGAAAAACTGTTTTTT
TRBJ2-7 | TRBV10-3 | - | CAISVRGTGEQYF | TGTGCCATCAGTGTCAGAGGAACGGGGGAGCAGTACTTC
TRBJ2-2 | TRBV7-2 | - | CASSSGATGELFF | TGTGCCAGCAGCTCAGGGGCCACCGGGGAGCTGTTTTTT
TRBJ1-2 | TRBV3-1/TRBV3-2 | - | CASGGGDYGYTF | TGTGCCAGCGGTGGAGGGGACTATGGCTACACCTTC
TRBJ2-3 | TRBV10-3 | - | CAISESAGTDTQYF | TGTGCCATCAGTGAGTCGGCAGGGACAGATACGCAGTATTTT
TRBJ2-1 | TRBV7-2 | TRBD1 | CASSYYTGVGNEQFF | TGTGCCAGCAGTTACTACACAGGGGTTGGAAATGAGCAGTTCTTC
TRBJ1-4 | TRBV27 | - | CASSTRRDAGGNEKLFF | TGTGCCAGCAGTACGCGGAGAGACGCCGGAGGGAATGAAAAACTGTTTTTT
TRBJ2-5 | TRBV14 | - | CASSQQQGRETQYF | TGTGCCAGCAGCCAACAGCAGGGCAGGGAGACCCAGTACTTC
TRBJ2-5 | TRBV3-1/TRBV3-2 | - | CASSQPAWAQYF | TGTGCCAGCAGCCAACCCGCCTGGGCCCAGTACTTC
TRBJ1-3 | TRBV7-8 | - | CASSGKAGLRNTIYF | TGTGCCAGCAGCGGCAAGGCAGGGCTAAGAAACACCATATATTTT
TRBJ2-7 | TRBV20-1 | - | CSVRSFLGQYF | TGCAGTGTTCGTTCGTTCCTGGGGCAGTACTTC
TRBJ1-2 | TRBV19 | - | CASRPGRPFGYTF | TGTGCCAGTAGACCCGGGAGACCCTTCGGCTACACCTTC
TRBJ2-1 | TRBV12-3/TRBV12-4 | TRBD2 | CASTPWIAGGQFF | TGTGCCAGCACCCCATGGATAGCGGGGGGCCAATTCTTC
TRBJ1-5 | TRBV5-1 | - | CASSEGGKNQPQHF | TGCGCCAGCTCTGAGGGGGGGAAGAATCAGCCCCAGCATTTT
TRBJ2-7 | TRBV2 | - | CAGGNYEQYF | TGTGCCGGAGGAAATTACGAGCAGTACTTC
TRBJ1-2 | TRBV7-2 | TRBD1 | CASSLPDRDRNYGYTF | TGTGCCAGCAGCCTCCCCGACAGGGATAGGAACTATGGCTACACCTTC